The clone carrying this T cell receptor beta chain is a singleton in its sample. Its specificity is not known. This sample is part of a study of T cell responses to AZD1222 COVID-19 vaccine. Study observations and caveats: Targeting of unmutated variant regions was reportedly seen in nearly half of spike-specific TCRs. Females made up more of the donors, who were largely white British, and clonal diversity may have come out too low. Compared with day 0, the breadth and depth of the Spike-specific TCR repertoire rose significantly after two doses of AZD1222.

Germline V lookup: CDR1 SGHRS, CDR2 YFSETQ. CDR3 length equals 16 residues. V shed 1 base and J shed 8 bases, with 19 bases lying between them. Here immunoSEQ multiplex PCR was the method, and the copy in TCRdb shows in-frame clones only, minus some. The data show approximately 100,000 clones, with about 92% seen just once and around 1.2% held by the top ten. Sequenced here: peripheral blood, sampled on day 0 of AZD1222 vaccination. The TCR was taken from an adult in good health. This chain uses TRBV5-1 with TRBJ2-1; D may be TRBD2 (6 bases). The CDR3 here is CASSLIGTVIGDEQFF. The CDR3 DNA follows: TGCGCCAGCAGCTTGATCGGGACTGTGATCGGGGATGAGCAGTTCTTC.